Presented here are 28 T cell receptor beta chains from one specimen sequenced in a study of breast tumors, draining lymph nodes, adjacent tissues. One entry per CDR3 protein, called by TCRdb with MiXCR from the multiplex PCR reads. This table holds 200,000 to 250,000 distinct CDR3 sequences, about 30% found once. Breast cancer patients provided tissue from their axillary draining lymph nodes. The source material was axillary lymph node tissue. The source of these receptors is a female donor with breast cancer. Some clones in this sample may be carry-over from other donors' samples.

This clonotype was found once. The rearrangement links TRBV15 to TRBJ2-7; D is ambiguous. Germline V gene sequence: CDR1 LNHNV, CDR2 YYDKDF (reference sequence). Trimming stripped 5 bases from V and 2 bases from J, with 16 bases between. The CDR3 has 15 amino acids. The CDR3 sequence is CATSCPTPGTYEQYF. For the CDR3, the DNA is TGTGCCACCAGCTGCCCAACTCCCGGAACCTACGAGCAGTACTTC. The full variable domain, with the rest looked up from reference TRBV15 and TRBJ2-7, is DAMVIQNPRYQVTQFGKPVTLSCSQTLNHNVMYWYQQKSSQAPKLLFHYYDKDFNNEADTPDNFQSRRPNTSFCFLDIRSPGLGDTAMYLCATSCPTPGTYEQYFGPGTRLTVT.

The chain links TRBV5-1 to TRBJ1-4, with D uncertain. The germline CDR1 and CDR2 sequences are SGHRS and YFSETQ. CDR3 length: 15 residues. V was clipped by 4 bases and J by 8 bases, with 18 bases between them. The CDR3 loop reads CASSLAGVTQEKLFF. For the CDR3, the DNA is TGCGCCAGCAGCCTAGCGGGAGTGACACAAGAAAAACTGTTTTTT. Full variable domain (remainder filled in from reference TRBV5-1 and TRBJ1-4): KAGVTQTPRYLIKTRGQQVTLSCSPISGHRSVSWYQQTPGQGLQFLFEYFSETQRNKGNFPGRFSGRQFSNSRSEMNVSTLELGDSALYLCASSLAGVTQEKLFFGSGTQLSVL.

This clonotype was seen more than once but under ten times. J is TRBJ2-3 and V is TRBV27; TRBD2 aligns across 13 bases. V dropped 6 bases and J dropped 7; count of bases not matched to a gene: 4. The CDR3 contains 14 residues. The germline CDR1 and CDR2 sequences are MNHEY and SMNVEV (reference sequence). The CDR3 sequence is CASRLAGGPNTQYF. In nucleotides, the CDR3 is TGTGCCAGCAGACTAGCGGGAGGGCCGAATACGCAGTATTTT.

This clonotype appeared many times. V usage is TRBV5-8 and J usage is TRBJ1-4; unclear D gene. V lost 4 bases to trimming and J lost 0 bases, with 16 bases between them. There are 17 residues in the CDR3. Germline V gene sequence: CDR1 SGHTS, CDR2 YDEGEE. CDR3 loop: CASSPGPAIATNEKLFF. CDR3 DNA: TGTGCCAGCAGCCCCGGTCCAGCGATTGCAACTAATGAAAAACTGTTTTTT.

With regard to this clonotype: Since a much larger clone is just one base distant, this may be a read error. Here the CDR3 reads CASSPLTSVSDTRYF. The CDR3 nucleotides are TGTGCCAGCAGCCCACTGACTAGCGTTTCAGATACGCGGTATTTT. The chain has TRBV11-3 and TRBJ2-3, with TRBD2 matching 8 bases. CDR1 and CDR2 (germline): SGHNT, YENEEA. The CDR3 runs to 15 residues.

This clonotype was observed at least ten times. V usage is TRBV30 and J usage is TRBJ2-3; D remains ambiguous. The germline V gene has CDR1 GTSNPN and CDR2 SVGIG (reference sequence). The CDR3 extends over 12 amino acids. V lost 1 base and J 5 bases, leaving 7 bases between the germline ends. The CDR3 loop reads CAWSGAGDTQYF. CDR3 DNA: TGTGCCTGGAGTGGAGCTGGAGATACGCAGTATTTT.

This clonotype was observed many times. V gene TRBV18 combines with J gene TRBJ2-3; D call uncertain. V was cut by 2 bases and J by 0 bases, with 3 bases left in between. Per the germline V gene, CDR1 is KGHSH and CDR2 is LQKENI. This CDR3 is built from 13 residues. The CDR3: CASSPTSTDTQYF. In DNA form, the CDR3 reads TGTGCCAGCTCACCAACTAGCACAGATACGCAGTATTTT.

The genes are TRBV28 and TRBJ1-3; 7 nucleotides agree with TRBD1. In germline, CDR1 is MDHEN, CDR2 SYDVKM. This CDR3 has 15 residues. V trimming: 6 bases; J trimming: 0 bases; junction bases outside the gene matches: 5. The CDR3 protein is CASSPGDSSGNTIYF. As DNA, the CDR3 is TGTGCCAGCAGCCCAGGGGACAGCTCTGGAAACACCATATATTTT.

The chain recombines TRBV6-2 or TRBV6-3 with TRBJ2-1, with D possibly TRBD1 on 6 matching bases. V was shortened by 7 bases and J by 8 bases, with 15 bases between the two germline ends. In germline, CDR1 is MNHEY, CDR2 SVGEGT. CDR3 length: 13 residues. This CDR3 reads CASTHPNRDEQFF. As DNA, the CDR3 is TGTGCCAGCACCCATCCAAACAGGGATGAGCAGTTCTTC.

In its sample, this clonotype was seen once. V usage is TRBV18 and J usage is TRBJ1-1; no clear D. Germline CDR1 reads KGHSH; CDR2 reads LQKENI. The CDR3 spans 14 residues. Trimming took off 2 bases at V and 1 base at J, with 8 bases between the two ends. CDR3: CASSPMGRNTEAFF. For the CDR3, the DNA is TGTGCCAGCTCACCAATGGGCAGGAACACTGAAGCTTTCTTT.

This clonotype was seen repeatedly, ten times or more. The chain carries TRBV11-2 and TRBJ2-1, with D hard to call. Trimming stripped 0 bases from V and 0 bases from J, with 12 bases between. The CDR3 covers 17 residues. CDR1 is SGHAT, CDR2 FQNNGV, per germline. CDR3 protein: CASSLDRARSSYNEQFF. The CDR3 DNA is TGTGCCAGCAGCTTAGATCGCGCCAGGAGCTCCTACAATGAGCAGTTCTTC.

This clonotype was counted ten times or more. The chain combines TRBV13 with TRBJ1-4, with D perhaps TRBD1 (6 bases). Germline V gene sequence: CDR1 PRHDT, CDR2 FYEKMQ (reference sequence). The CDR3 spans 14 residues. The V and J ends lost 0 bases and 6 bases respectively, with 8 bases between them. The CDR3 region has the DNA TGTGCCAGCAGCTTAGGACAGGGTCATGAAAAACTGTTTTTT. Translating gives CASSLGQGHEKLFF.

This clonotype was detected many times. The V gene is TRBV7-2, the J gene TRBJ2-7; D is unresolved. There are 13 residues in the CDR3. V was clipped by 2 bases and J by 3 bases, with 8 bases between them. Germline V lookup: CDR1 SGHTA, CDR2 FQGNSA. The CDR3 is CASSLIVGYEQYF. The CDR3 DNA follows: TGTGCCAGCAGCTTAATCGTAGGCTACGAGCAGTACTTC.

This clonotype was counted ten times or more. V and J are TRBV5-1 and TRBJ2-5; possible D gene TRBD2, 5 bases. The V gene lost 3 bases and the J gene lost 7 bases, with 16 bases spanning the gap. From germline, CDR1 is SGHRS and CDR2 YFSETQ. The CDR3 sequence is 14 residues long. The CDR3 protein is CASSSFRDGGTQYF. Here the CDR3 DNA reads TGCGCCAGCAGCTCCTTTCGAGATGGAGGGACCCAGTACTTC.

The gene calls are TRBV29-1 and TRBJ2-1, with 13 bases fitting TRBD2. The J segment lost 3 bases and the V segment lost 6 bases, leaving 2 bases of the junction unmatched. CDR3 length equals 14 residues. Germline values: CDR1 SQVTM, CDR2 ANQGSEA. CDR3 region: CSVGLAGVYNEQFF. CDR3 bases: TGCAGCGTCGGACTAGCGGGAGTCTACAATGAGCAGTTCTTC.

At least ten counts were recorded for this clonotype. This chain joins TRBV20-1 and TRBJ2-1; 10 nucleotides line up with TRBD2. Germline V CDR1 and CDR2: DFQATT, SNEGSKA (reference sequence). Trimming removed 5 bases from V and 5 bases from J; junction bases left unmatched: 9. The CDR3 has 15 amino acids. Written as DNA, the CDR3 is TGCAGTGCTTTCCTACTAGCGGGACGGCACAATGAGCAGTTCTTC. Its translation: CSAFLLAGRHNEQFF.

The rearrangement links TRBV18 to TRBJ2-7; the match to TRBD1 covers 10 bases. This CDR3 contains 13 residues. V gave up 4 bases and J gave up 7 bases; unmatched junction bases: 4. Germline V gene data show CDR1 as KGHSH and CDR2 as LQKENI. The CDR3 nucleotides read TGTGCCAGCTCACGACAGGGGGCGGGTGAGCAGTACGTC. Residues: CASSRQGAGEQYV.

This chain joins TRBV10-1 and TRBJ1-2; a possible D gene is TRBD1 (5 bases). Trimming removed 6 bases from V and 2 bases from J, with 13 bases in between. The germline CDR1 and CDR2 sequences are WNHNN and SYGVQD (reference sequence). This CDR3 contains 14 residues. DNA for the CDR3: TGCGCCAGCAGGAGGGACCTTACGAACTATGGCTACACCTTC. Its translation is CASRRDLTNYGYTF.

The chain's CDR3 is CASSSGGRLRGYTIYF. The CDR3 DNA reads as TGCGCCAGCAGCTCGGGGGGGCGGCTCCGCGGCTACACCATATATTTT. This chain connects TRBV5-1 to TRBJ1-3, with a weak D call TRBD1 (6 bases). Germline CDR1 and CDR2: SGHRS and YFSETQ. CDR3 size: 16 residues. Trimming left V 3 bases short and J 8 bases short, with 21 bases between.

In this sample, this clonotype turned up many times. The V gene is TRBV5-1, the J gene TRBJ1-2; D gene ambiguous. The ends were cut back, 1 base at V and 6 bases at J, with 10 bases in the middle. CDR3 length equals 13 residues. Germline CDR1 and CDR2: SGHRS and YFSETQ. The CDR3 loop is CASSLTGRNGYTF. The CDR3 DNA is TGCGCCAGCAGCTTGACTGGGAGGAATGGCTACACCTTC.

As DNA, the CDR3 is TGTGCCAGCAGCGAGCCGGGACAGGGAGGCACCCAGTACTTC. Amino acids: CASSEPGQGGTQYF. The chain carries TRBV2 and TRBJ2-5, with 9 bases identical to TRBD1. With V trimmed by 6 bases and J by 8 bases, 10 bases remained unmatched. The CDR3 extends over 14 amino acids. Germline V CDR1 and CDR2: SNHLY, FYNNEI.

This clonotype has only a few counts. The rearrangement joins TRBV7-9 to TRBJ2-3; 12 bases are a match to TRBD2. CDR1 is SEHNR and CDR2 is FQNEAQ in the germline V gene (reference sequence). The ends lost 8 bases at V and 2 bases at J; junction bases unmatched: 11. The CDR3 runs to 17 residues. The CDR3 nucleotides are TGTGCCAGCTCACCACCGGGACTAGCGGGTCCCACAGATACGCAGTATTTT. This translates into CASSPPGLAGPTDTQYF.

This clonotype was observed a few times. The chain carries TRBV19 and TRBJ1-1; D unresolved. Germline V gives CDR1 LNHDA, CDR2 SQIVND (reference sequence). Trimming took off 7 bases at V and 3 bases at J, with 18 bases between the two ends. The CDR3 totals 15 residues. The CDR3: CASTPRRVSDTEAFF. The CDR3 DNA is TGTGCCAGTACCCCCCGGCGGGTTTCGGACACTGAAGCTTTCTTT.

A remark on this clonotype: Lacking the conserved final phenylalanine or tryptophan, this CDR3 likely reflects a read error. The chain is built from TRBV7-2 and TRBJ2-4; 7 bases agree with TRBD2. Germline V gives CDR1 SGHTA, CDR2 FQGNSA. Trimming removed 5 bases from V and 4 bases from J; junction bases left unmatched: 5. The CDR3 contains 14 residues. This chain's CDR3 is CASSPTSEKNIQYL. The CDR3 nucleotides are TGTGCCAGCAGCCCAACTAGCGAGAAAAACATTCAGTACCTC.

This clonotype appeared many times. The V gene is TRBV14, the J gene TRBJ2-5, with 8 nucleotides matching TRBD1. With V trimmed by 4 bases and J by 2 bases, 3 bases remained unmatched. This CDR3 has 14 residues. Germline V gives CDR1 SGHDN, CDR2 FVKESK. For the CDR3, the DNA is TGTGCCAGCAGCCGACAGGGGATACAAGAGACCCAGTACTTC. It yields the protein CASSRQGIQETQYF. The full variable domain, its missing parts supplied by reference TRBV14 and TRBJ2-5, is EAGVTQFPSHSVIEKGQTVTLRCDPISGHDNLYWYRRVMGKEIKFLLHFVKESKQDESGMPNNRFLAERTGGTYSTLKVQPAELEDSGVYFCASSRQGIQETQYFGPGTRLLVL.

The chain recombines TRBV29-1 with TRBJ2-1; D gene ambiguous. CDR1 and CDR2 from the germline V gene are SQVTM and ANQGSEA. This CDR3 contains 12 residues. V dropped 3 bases and J dropped 3 bases, with 6 bases sitting between them. The CDR3 DNA reads TGCAGCGTTGACGTCGGCTACAATGAGCAGTTCTTC. It encodes CSVDVGYNEQFF.

This clonotype was seen many times. The chain joins TRBV2 to TRBJ1-3; TRBD1 aligns across 8 bases. CDR3 length: 15 amino acids. Per germline, CDR1 SNHLY and CDR2 FYNNEI. V shed 6 bases, J shed 6 bases, and the junction held 10 bases outside the gene matches. CDR3 amino acids: CASRFDRGRENTIYF. Written as DNA, the CDR3 is TGTGCCAGCAGGTTCGACAGGGGTAGAGAAAACACCATATATTTT.

This clonotype came up many times. The V and J genes are TRBV5-4 and TRBJ2-5, with D possibly TRBD1 on 5 matching bases. There are 14 residues in the CDR3. Germline CDR1 is SGHNT and CDR2 is YYREEE (reference sequence). V lost 0 bases and J 7 bases, leaving 13 bases between the germline ends. The CDR3 is CASSLVGQGVTQYF. The CDR3 DNA reads as TGTGCCAGCAGCTTGGTCGGGCAAGGGGTGACCCAGTACTTC.